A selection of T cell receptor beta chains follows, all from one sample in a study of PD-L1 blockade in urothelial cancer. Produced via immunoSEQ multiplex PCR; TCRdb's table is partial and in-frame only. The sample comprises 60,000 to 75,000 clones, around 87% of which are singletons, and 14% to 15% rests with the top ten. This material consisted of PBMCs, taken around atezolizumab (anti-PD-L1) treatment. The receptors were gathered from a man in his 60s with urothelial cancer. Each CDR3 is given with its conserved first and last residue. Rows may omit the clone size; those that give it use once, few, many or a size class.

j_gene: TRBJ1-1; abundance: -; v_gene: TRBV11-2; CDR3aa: CASSLGGYGTEAFF
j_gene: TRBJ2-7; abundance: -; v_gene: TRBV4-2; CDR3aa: CASSQEVSQGSSYEQYF
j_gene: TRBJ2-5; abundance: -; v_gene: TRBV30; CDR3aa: CAWNPGLAGRTQYF
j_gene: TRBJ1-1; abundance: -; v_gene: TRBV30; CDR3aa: CAWRRQMNTEAFF
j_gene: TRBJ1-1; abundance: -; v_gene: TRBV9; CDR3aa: CASSARQGTYMNTEAFF
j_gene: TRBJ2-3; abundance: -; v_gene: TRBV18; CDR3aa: CASSPRASTDTQYF
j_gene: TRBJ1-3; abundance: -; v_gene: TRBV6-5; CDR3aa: CASSRTGKPGNTIYF
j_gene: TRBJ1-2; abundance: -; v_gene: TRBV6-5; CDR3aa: CASSRQGGGSGYTF
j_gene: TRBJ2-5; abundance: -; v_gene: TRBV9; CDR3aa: CASSVAGAGGGETQYF
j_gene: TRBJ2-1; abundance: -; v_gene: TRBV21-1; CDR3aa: CASRPGTSGASGEVEQFF
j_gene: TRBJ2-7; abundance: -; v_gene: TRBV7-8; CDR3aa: CASSFAGFRYEQYF
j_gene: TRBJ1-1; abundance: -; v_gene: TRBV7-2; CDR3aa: CASSWDNGDTEAFF
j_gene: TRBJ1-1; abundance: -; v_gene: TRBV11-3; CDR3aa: CASSLDQGSDTEAFF
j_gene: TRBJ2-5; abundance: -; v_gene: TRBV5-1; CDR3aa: CASSFGQGFETQYF
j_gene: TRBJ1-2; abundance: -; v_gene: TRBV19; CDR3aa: CASSPDRSVYGYTF
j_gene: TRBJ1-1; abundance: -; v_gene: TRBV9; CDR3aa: CASSARQGSSTEAFF
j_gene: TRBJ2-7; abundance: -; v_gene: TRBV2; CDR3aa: CASSRQGGLGDEQYF
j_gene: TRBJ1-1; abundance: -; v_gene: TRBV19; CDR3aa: CASTAGGGTEAFF
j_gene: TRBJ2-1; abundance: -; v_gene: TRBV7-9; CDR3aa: CASSARQGKAYNEQFF
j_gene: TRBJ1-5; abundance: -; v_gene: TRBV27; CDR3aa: CASSLSGGFNQPQHF
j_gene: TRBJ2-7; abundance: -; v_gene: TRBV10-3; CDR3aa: CATQGIGYEQYF
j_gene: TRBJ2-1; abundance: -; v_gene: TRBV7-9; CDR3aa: CASSLALRGGDNEQFF
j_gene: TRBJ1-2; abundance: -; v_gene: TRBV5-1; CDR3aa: CASSSGTGTGNYGYTF
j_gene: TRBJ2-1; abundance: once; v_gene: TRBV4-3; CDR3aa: CASSQVGGGAVNEQFF
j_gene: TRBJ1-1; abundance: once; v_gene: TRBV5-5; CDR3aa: CASSAWGHVGPPEAFF
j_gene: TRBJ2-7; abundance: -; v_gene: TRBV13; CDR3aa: CASSLGTELYEQYF
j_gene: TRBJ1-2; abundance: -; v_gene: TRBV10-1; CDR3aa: CASSISDIPGYTF